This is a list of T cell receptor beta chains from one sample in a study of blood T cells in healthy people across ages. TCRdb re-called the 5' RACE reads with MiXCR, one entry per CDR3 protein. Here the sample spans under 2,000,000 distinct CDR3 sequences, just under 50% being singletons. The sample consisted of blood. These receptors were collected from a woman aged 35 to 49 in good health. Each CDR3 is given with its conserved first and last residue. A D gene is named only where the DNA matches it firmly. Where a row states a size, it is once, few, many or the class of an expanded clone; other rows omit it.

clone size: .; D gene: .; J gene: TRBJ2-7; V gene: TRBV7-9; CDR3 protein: CASSLSWDRSYEQYF; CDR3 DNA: TGTGCCAGCAGCTTATCGTGGGACCGATCCTACGAGCAGTACTTC
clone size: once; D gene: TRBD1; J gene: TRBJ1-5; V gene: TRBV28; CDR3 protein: CASSYTGGRSNQPQHF; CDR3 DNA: TGTGCCAGCAGTTATACAGGGGGCAGGAGCAATCAGCCCCAGCATTTT
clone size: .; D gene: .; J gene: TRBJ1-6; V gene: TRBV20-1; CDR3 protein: CSALSAGRWNSPLHF; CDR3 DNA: TGCAGTGCTCTCTCAGCAGGGCGATGGAATTCACCCCTCCACTTT
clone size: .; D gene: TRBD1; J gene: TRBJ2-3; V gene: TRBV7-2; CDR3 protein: CASSSDRGQGDTQYF; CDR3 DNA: TGTGCCAGCAGCTCCGACAGGGGGCAGGGAGATACGCAGTATTTT
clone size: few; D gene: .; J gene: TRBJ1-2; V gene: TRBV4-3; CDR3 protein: CASSQEITGNYGYTF; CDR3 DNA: TGCGCCAGCAGCCAAGAAATCACAGGGAACTATGGCTACACCTTC
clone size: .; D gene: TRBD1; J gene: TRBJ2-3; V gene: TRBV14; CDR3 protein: CASSRLGQVTDTQYF; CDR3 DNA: TGTGCCAGCAGCCGGCTCGGACAGGTAACAGATACGCAGTATTTT
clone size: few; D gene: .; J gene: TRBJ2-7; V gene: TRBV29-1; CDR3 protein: CSVGSAGGEQYF; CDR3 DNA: TGCAGCGTTGGCTCGGCGGGTGGGGAGCAGTACTTC
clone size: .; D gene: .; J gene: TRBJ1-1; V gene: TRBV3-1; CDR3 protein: CASSKTEMNTEAFF; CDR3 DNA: TGTGCCAGCTCTAAGACAGAAATGAACACTGAAGCTTTCTTT
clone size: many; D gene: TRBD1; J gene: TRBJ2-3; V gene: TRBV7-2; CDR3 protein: CASSKGQGSTDTQYF; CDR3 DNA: TGTGCCAGCAGCAAGGGACAGGGGAGCACAGATACGCAGTATTTT
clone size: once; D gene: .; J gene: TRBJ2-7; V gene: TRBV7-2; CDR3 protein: CASSLERRSSYNEQYF; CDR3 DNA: TGTGCCAGCAGCTTAGAGCGGCGGAGCTCCTACAATGAGCAGTACTTC
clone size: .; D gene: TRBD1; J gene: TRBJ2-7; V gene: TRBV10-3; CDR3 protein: CAISFAGQGDEQYF; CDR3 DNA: TGTGCCATCAGTTTTGCGGGACAGGGGGACGAGCAGTACTTC
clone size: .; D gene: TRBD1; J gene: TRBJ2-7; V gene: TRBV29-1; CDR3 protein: CSVMQGARYEQYF; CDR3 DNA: TGCAGCGTTATGCAGGGGGCGCGGTACGAGCAGTACTTC
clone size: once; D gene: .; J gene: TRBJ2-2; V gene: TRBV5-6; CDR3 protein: CASSLGGRITGELFF; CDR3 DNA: TGTGCCAGCAGCTTGGGAGGGCGAATCACCGGGGAGCTGTTTTTT
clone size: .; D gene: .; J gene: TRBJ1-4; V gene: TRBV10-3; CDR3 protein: CAISPHGDSSPTNEKLFF; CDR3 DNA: TGTGCCATCAGTCCCCACGGGGATAGCAGTCCAACTAATGAAAAACTGTTTTTT
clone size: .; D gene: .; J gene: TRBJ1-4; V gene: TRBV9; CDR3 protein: CASSVNRGSEKLFF; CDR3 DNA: TGTGCCAGCAGCGTAAATAGGGGGAGTGAAAAACTGTTTTTT
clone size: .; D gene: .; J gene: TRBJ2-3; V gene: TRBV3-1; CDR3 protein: CASSQEAGHTDTQYF; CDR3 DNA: TGTGCCAGCAGCCAAGAGGCCGGCCACACAGATACGCAGTATTTT
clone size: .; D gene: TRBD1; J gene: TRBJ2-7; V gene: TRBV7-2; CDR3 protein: CASTSRGQGISEQYF; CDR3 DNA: TGTGCCAGCACCTCACGGGGACAGGGGATCTCCGAGCAGTACTTC
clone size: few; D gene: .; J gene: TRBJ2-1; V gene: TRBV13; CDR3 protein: CASSLGTSPFF; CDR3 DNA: TGTGCCAGCAGCTTAGGGACTAGTCCGTTCTTC
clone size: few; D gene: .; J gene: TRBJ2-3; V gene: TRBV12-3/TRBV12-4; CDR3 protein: CASSPVGNFYTDTQYF; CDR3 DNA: TGTGCCAGCAGCCCCGTCGGGAACTTCTACACAGATACGCAGTATTTT
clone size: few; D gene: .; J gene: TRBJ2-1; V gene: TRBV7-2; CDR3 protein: CASSLSWGEQFF; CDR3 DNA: TGTGCCAGCAGCTTGAGCTGGGGGGAGCAGTTCTTC
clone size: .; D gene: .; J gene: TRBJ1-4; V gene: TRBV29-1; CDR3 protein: CSVKPGEKLFF; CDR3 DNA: TGCAGCGTTAAGCCCGGTGAAAAACTGTTTTTT
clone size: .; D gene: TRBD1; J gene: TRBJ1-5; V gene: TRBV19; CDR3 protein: CASTPWDRGNQPQHF; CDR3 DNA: TGTGCCAGTACCCCTTGGGACAGGGGGAATCAGCCCCAGCATTTT
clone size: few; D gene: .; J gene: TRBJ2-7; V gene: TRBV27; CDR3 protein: CANSDPRGGSYEQYF; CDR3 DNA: TGTGCCAACAGTGACCCGCGGGGAGGCTCCTACGAGCAGTACTTC
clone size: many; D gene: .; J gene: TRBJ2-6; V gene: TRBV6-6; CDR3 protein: CASSYGSGANVLTF; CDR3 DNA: TGTGCCAGCAGTTACGGCTCTGGGGCCAACGTCCTGACTTTC
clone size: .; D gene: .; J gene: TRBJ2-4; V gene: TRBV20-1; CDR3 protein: CSARDLGVLAKNIQYF; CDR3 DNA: TGCAGTGCTAGAGATCTCGGGGTCTTAGCCAAAAACATTCAGTACTTC
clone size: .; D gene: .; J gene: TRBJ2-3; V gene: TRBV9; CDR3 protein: CASGGSLTDTQYF; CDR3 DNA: TGTGCCAGTGGTGGGTCACTCACAGATACGCAGTATTTT
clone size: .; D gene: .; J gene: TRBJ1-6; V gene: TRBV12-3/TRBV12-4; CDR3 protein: CASSLASYPPLHF; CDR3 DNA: TGTGCCAGCAGTTTGGCCTCTTACCCTCCCCTCCACTTT
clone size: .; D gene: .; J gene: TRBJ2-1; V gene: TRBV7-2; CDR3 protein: CASSSSGLSSYNEQFF; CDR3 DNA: TGTGCCAGCAGCTCTTCGGGGCTGAGCTCCTACAATGAGCAGTTCTTC
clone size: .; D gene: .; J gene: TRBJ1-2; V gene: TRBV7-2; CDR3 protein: CASSATGGWYGYTF; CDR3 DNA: TGTGCCAGCAGCGCGACCGGGGGTTGGTATGGCTACACCTTC
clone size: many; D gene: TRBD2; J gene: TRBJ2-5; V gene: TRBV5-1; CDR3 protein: CASSYSGTTQETQYF; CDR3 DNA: TGCGCCAGCAGCTACTCCGGGACTACTCAAGAGACCCAGTACTTC
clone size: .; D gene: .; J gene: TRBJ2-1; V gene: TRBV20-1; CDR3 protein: CSAFRDPGPNEQFF; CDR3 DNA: TGCAGTGCTTTCCGGGACCCCGGGCCCAATGAGCAGTTCTTC
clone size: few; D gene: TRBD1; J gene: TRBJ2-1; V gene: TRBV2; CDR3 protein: CARLRDRGGNEQFF; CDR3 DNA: TGTGCCAGACTCCGGGACAGGGGAGGCAATGAGCAGTTCTTC
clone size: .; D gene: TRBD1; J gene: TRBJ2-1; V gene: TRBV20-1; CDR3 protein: CSAQRGAGGAYNEQFF; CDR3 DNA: TGCAGTGCCCAGAGGGGAGCAGGGGGCGCCTACAATGAGCAGTTCTTC
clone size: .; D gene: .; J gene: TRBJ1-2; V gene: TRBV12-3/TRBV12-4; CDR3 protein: CASSLGQDDYGYTF; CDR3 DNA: TGTGCCAGCAGTTTAGGACAGGATGACTATGGCTACACCTTC
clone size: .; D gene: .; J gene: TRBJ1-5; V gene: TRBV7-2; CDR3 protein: CASSPEGYSNQPQHF; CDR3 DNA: TGTGCCAGCAGTCCCGAGGGTTATAGCAATCAGCCCCAGCATTTT
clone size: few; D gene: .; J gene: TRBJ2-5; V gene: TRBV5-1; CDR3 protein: CASSDVRGVQETQYF; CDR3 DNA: TGCGCCAGCAGCGATGTCCGTGGGGTCCAAGAGACCCAGTACTTC
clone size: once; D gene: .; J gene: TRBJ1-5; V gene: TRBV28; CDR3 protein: CASTLGYGNQPQHF; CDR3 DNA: TGTGCCAGCACTTTGGGGTATGGCAATCAGCCCCAGCATTTT
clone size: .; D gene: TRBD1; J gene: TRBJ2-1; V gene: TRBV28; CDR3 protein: CASSLRYRGKPPEQFF; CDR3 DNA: TGTGCCAGCAGTTTACGGTACAGGGGAAAGCCACCCGAGCAGTTCTTC
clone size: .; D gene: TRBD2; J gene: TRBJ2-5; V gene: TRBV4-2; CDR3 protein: CASSQGSSLFREGVETQYF; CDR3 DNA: TGTGCCAGCAGCCAAGGCTCAAGCTTATTCCGGGAGGGCGTAGAGACCCAGTACTTC
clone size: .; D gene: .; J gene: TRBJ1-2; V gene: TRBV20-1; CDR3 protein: CSALEDRIYGYTF; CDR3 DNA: TGCAGTGCACTAGAAGACAGGATCTATGGCTACACCTTC
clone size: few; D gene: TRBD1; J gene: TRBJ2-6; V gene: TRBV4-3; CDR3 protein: CASSQDPGQSSGANVLTF; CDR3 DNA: TGCGCCAGCAGCCAGGATCCGGGACAGAGCTCTGGGGCCAACGTCCTGACTTTC
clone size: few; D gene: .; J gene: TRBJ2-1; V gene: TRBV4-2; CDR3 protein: CASSRYGVKVIDEQFF; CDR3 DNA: TGTGCCAGCAGCAGGTACGGGGTAAAGGTAATAGATGAGCAGTTCTTC
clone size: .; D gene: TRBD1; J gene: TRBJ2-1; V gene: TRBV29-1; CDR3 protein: CSVAGQGFGDEQFF; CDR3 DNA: TGCAGCGTTGCGGGACAGGGCTTTGGCGATGAGCAGTTCTTC
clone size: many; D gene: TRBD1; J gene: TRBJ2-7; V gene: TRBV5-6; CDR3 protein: CASSGDRTYEQYF; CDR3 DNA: TGTGCCAGCAGCGGGGACAGAACCTACGAGCAGTACTTC
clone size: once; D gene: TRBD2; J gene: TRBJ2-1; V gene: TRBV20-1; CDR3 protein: CSARDGRGAGQFF; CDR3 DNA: TGCAGTGCTAGAGATGGGCGGGGGGCTGGGCAGTTCTTC
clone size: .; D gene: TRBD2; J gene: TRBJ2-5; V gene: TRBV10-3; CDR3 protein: CAISESLGRGGQETQYF; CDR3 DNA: TGTGCCATCAGTGAGTCCCTCGGGCGGGGGGGACAAGAGACCCAGTACTTC
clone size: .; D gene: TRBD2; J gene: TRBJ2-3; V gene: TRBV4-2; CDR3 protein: CASSQVSGGSLGTDTQYF; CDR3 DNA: TGTGCCAGCAGCCAAGTTAGCGGGGGCTCGCTCGGCACAGATACGCAGTATTTT
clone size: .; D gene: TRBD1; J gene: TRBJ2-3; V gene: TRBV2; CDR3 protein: CASSTTGGSADTQYF; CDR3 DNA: TGTGCCAGCAGTACGACAGGGGGTTCTGCAGATACGCAGTATTTT
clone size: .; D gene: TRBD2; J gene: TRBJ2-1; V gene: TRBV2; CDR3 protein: CASQGLAGGYGENNGQFF; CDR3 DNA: TGTGCCAGCCAGGGACTAGCGGGGGGGTATGGGGAAAACAATGGGCAGTTCTTC
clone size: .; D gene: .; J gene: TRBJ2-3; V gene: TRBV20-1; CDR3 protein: CSLTVVSTDTQYF; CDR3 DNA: TGCAGTTTGACCGTTGTTAGCACAGATACGCAGTATTTT
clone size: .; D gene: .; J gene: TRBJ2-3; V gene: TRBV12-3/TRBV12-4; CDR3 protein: CASSAGDRVSGDTQYF; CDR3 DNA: TGTGCCAGCAGTGCGGGCGACAGAGTAAGCGGGGATACGCAGTATTTT